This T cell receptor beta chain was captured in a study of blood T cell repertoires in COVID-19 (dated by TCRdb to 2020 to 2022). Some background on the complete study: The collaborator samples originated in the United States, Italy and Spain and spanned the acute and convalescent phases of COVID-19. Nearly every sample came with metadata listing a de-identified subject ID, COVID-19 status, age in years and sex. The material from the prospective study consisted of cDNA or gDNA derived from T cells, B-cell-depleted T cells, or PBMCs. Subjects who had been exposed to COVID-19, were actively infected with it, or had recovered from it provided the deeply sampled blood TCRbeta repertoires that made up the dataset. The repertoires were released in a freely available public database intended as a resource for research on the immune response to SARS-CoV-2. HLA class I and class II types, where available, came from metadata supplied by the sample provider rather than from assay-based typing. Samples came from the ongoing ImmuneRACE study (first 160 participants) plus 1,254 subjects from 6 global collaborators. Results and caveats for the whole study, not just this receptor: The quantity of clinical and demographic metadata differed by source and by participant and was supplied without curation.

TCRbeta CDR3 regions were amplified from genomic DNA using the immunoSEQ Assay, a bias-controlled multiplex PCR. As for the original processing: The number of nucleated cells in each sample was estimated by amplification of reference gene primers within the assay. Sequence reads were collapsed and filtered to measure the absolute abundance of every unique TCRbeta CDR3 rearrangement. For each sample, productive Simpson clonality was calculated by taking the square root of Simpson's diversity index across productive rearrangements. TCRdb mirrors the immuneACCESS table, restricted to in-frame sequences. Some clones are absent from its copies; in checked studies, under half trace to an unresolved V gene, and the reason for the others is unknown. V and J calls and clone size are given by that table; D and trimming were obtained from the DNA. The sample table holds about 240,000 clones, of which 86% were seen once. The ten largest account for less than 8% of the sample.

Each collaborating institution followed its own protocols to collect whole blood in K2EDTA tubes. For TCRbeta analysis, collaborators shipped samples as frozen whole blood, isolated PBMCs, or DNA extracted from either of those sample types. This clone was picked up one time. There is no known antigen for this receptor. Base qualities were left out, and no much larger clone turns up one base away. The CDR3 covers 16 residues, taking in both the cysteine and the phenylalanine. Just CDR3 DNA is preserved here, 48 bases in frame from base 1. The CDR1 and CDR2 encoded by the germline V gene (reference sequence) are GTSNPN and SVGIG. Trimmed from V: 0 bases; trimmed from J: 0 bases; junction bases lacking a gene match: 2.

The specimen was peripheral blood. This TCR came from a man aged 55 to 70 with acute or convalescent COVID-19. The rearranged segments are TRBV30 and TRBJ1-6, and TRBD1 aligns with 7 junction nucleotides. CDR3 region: CAWSVRGNSYNSPLHF. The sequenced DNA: TGTGCCTGGAGTGTCAGGGGGAACTCCTATAATTCACCCCTCCACTTT.